A selection of T cell receptor beta chains follows, all from one sample in a study of CD4 T cells in relation to SARS-CoV-2 and coronaviruses. Their antigens remain unidentified. Sequencing used immunoSEQ multiplex PCR; TCRdb keeps in-frame clones, though not all of them. The data contain about 36,000 clones, 70% to 80% of them singletons. Sequenced: memory CD4+ T cells from PBMCs, cultured in vitro. The receptors shown here come from an adult with COVID-19. The CDR3 runs from the conserved cysteine through the conserved F or W.

CDR3aa: CASSQTRTYEQYF
j_gene: TRBJ2-7
len: 13
v_gene: TRBV2

CDR3aa: CASSLFFSGTNTGELFF
j_gene: TRBJ2-2
len: 17
v_gene: TRBV7-2

CDR3aa: CASSSDGTDTQYF
j_gene: TRBJ2-3
len: 13
v_gene: TRBV6-5

CDR3aa: CASRAGTNEQFF
j_gene: TRBJ2-1
len: 12
v_gene: TRBV19

CDR3aa: CASNPGGRNTGELFF
j_gene: TRBJ2-2
len: 15
v_gene: TRBV5-1

CDR3aa: CASSYRGQGAAYEQYF
j_gene: TRBJ2-7
len: 16
v_gene: TRBV6-5

CDR3aa: CAIRTIPGQGSTDTQYF
j_gene: TRBJ2-3
len: 17
v_gene: TRBV10-3

CDR3aa: CASSIGGLGVNYGYTF
j_gene: TRBJ1-2
len: 16
v_gene: TRBV19

CDR3aa: CASSDLRTSVTDTQYF
j_gene: TRBJ2-3
len: 16
v_gene: TRBV25-1

CDR3aa: CSARSTEAFF
j_gene: TRBJ1-1
len: 10
v_gene: TRBV20-1

CDR3aa: CASSLSRSYNSPLHF
j_gene: TRBJ1-6
len: 15
v_gene: TRBV27

CDR3aa: CASISDRGQQKLFF
j_gene: TRBJ1-4
len: 14
v_gene: TRBV2

CDR3aa: CASRASSGSYEQYF
j_gene: TRBJ2-7
len: 14
v_gene: TRBV2

CDR3aa: CASSFGARRRRGETQYF
j_gene: TRBJ2-5
len: 17
v_gene: TRBV28

CDR3aa: CSVGPANTEAFF
j_gene: TRBJ1-1
len: 12
v_gene: TRBV29-1

CDR3aa: CASSLGTLSYEQYF
j_gene: TRBJ2-7
len: 14
v_gene: TRBV5-1

CDR3aa: CASSSRGSGTYEQYF
j_gene: TRBJ2-7
len: 15
v_gene: TRBV3-1/TRBV3-2

CDR3aa: CAWNSLAGAEQYF
j_gene: TRBJ2-7
len: 13
v_gene: TRBV30

CDR3aa: CASSFPGQGRIPSSYEQYF
j_gene: TRBJ2-7
len: 19
v_gene: TRBV5-5

CDR3aa: CASSPVGGTNYEQYF
j_gene: TRBJ2-7
len: 15
v_gene: TRBV3-1/TRBV3-2

CDR3aa: CASSEQPPKNIQYF
j_gene: TRBJ2-4
len: 14
v_gene: TRBV2

CDR3aa: CASSSNGRRGEYNEQFF
j_gene: TRBJ2-1
len: 17
v_gene: TRBV19

CDR3aa: CASSHRQYNEQFF
j_gene: TRBJ2-1
len: 13
v_gene: TRBV4-3

CDR3aa: CASRADRFTKYGYTF
j_gene: TRBJ1-2
len: 15
v_gene: TRBV2

CDR3aa: CASNIPGSTDTQYF
j_gene: TRBJ2-3
len: 14
v_gene: TRBV2